This T cell receptor (beta chain) was retrieved from a study of T cell changes during pregnancy in multiple sclerosis. The protocol was immunoSEQ multiplex PCR, while the TCRdb copy is restricted to in-frame clones and leaves out a portion. The sample contains around 61,000 clones, about 87% of which appear only once. In germline, CDR1 is MDHEN, CDR2 SYDVKM. The CDR3 covers 17 residues. J gave up 8 bases and V 2 bases, and 15 bases lay outside the gene matches. The material sequenced was peripheral blood, taken in the first trimester of pregnancy. The chain combines TRBV28 with TRBJ2-1; 7 bases are a match to TRBD1. This sequence originates from a female donor in good health, enrolled as a control in a pregnancy study. The CDR3 DNA follows: TGTGCCAGCAGTTTACGTATCGGGACAGAGGTTATGCATGAGCAGTTCTTC. Translating it yields CASSLRIGTEVMHEQFF. The whole variable domain, remainder taken from reference TRBV28 and TRBJ2-1, is DVKVTQSSRYLVKRTGEKVFLECVQDMDHENMFWYRQDPGLGLRLIYFSYDVKMKEKGDIPEGYSVSREKKERFSLILESASTNQTSMYLCASSLRIGTEVMHEQFFGPGTRLTVL.